A selection of T cell receptor beta chains follows, all from one sample in a study of T cells in Graves' hyperthyroidism and ophthalmopathy. TCRdb passed the multiplex PCR reads through MiXCR, listing each CDR3 protein once. This table holds under 300,000 distinct CDR3 sequences, just over 14% found once. The sequencing sample was made of blood. All receptors come from a woman in her thirties or forties with Graves' hyperthyroidism that later progressed to Graves' ophthalmopathy. The conserved cysteine and the conserved F or W are not part of the CDR3 here.

J: TRBJ2-6
V: TRBV15
CDR3: ATTSDRDSGANVLT

J: TRBJ2-5
V: TRBV28
CDR3: ASSTQPRTWLRIETQY

J: TRBJ1-5
V: TRBV19
CDR3: ASSRAGSRPQH

J: TRBJ2-6
V: TRBV7-9
CDR3: ASSLSRGAGANVLT

J: TRBJ2-1
V: TRBV12-3/TRBV12-4
CDR3: ASSAKTSGRNEQF

J: TRBJ1-1
V: TRBV19
CDR3: ASSSGTRAF

J: TRBJ2-7
V: TRBV11-2
CDR3: ASSHDGREQY

J: TRBJ1-2
V: TRBV6-1
CDR3: ASRRDLGQTNYGYT

J: TRBJ2-1
V: TRBV30
CDR3: AWSRLAGGPVEQF

J: TRBJ2-7
V: TRBV11-3
CDR3: ASSLAQGPYEQY

J: TRBJ2-3
V: TRBV28
CDR3: ASSLILNRQGPTDTQY

J: TRBJ2-7
V: TRBV20-1
CDR3: SAYLGLAGIGYEQY

J: TRBJ1-1
V: TRBV6-2/TRBV6-3
CDR3: ASSYAGGVGTEAF

J: TRBJ2-1
V: TRBV3-1
CDR3: ASSRRLGTSGRYGNEQF

J: TRBJ2-7
V: TRBV11-2
CDR3: ASSFNPYYEQY

J: TRBJ1-1
V: TRBV6-2/TRBV6-3
CDR3: ASSNYGTGANAF

J: TRBJ2-7
V: TRBV5-5
CDR3: ASSLVPGTGITSEQY

J: TRBJ1-1
V: TRBV20-1
CDR3: SASAGHRDTEAF

J: TRBJ1-5
V: TRBV6-1
CDR3: ASSVEGIMWGLGNQPQH

J: TRBJ2-2
V: TRBV7-3
CDR3: ASSLIQTWNTGELF

J: TRBJ2-4
V: TRBV7-6
CDR3: ASRPGQTKNIQY

J: TRBJ1-1
V: TRBV11-2
CDR3: ASSLVFLNTEAF

J: TRBJ2-2
V: TRBV28
CDR3: ASSSQGAGTGELF

J: TRBJ2-7
V: TRBV20-1
CDR3: SARDDGSYEQY

J: TRBJ2-2
V: TRBV6-5
CDR3: ASSYPAQGNTGELF

J: TRBJ1-1
V: TRBV6-1
CDR3: ASITGTGGTEAF

J: TRBJ2-7
V: TRBV4-1
CDR3: ASSLTDSAYEQY

J: TRBJ2-3
V: TRBV28
CDR3: ASSSTGTGSPRQY

J: TRBJ1-6
V: TRBV28
CDR3: ASSPNRGLSYNSPLH

J: TRBJ1-6
V: TRBV19
CDR3: ASPRDYYNSPLH

J: TRBJ2-7
V: TRBV5-1
CDR3: ASSLSGTELYEQY

J: TRBJ1-3
V: TRBV6-5
CDR3: ASKSDREAGNTIY

J: TRBJ2-3
V: TRBV6-1
CDR3: ASRLIFTGNTDTQY

J: TRBJ1-1
V: TRBV7-3
CDR3: ASSPLGTKNTEAF

J: TRBJ2-5
V: TRBV28
CDR3: ASSSPSYGWVETQY

J: TRBJ2-1
V: TRBV28
CDR3: ATREYGREQF

J: TRBJ2-7
V: TRBV10-3
CDR3: AISEPGLEQY

J: TRBJ2-7
V: TRBV30
CDR3: AWSVPRTGRSSYEQY

J: TRBJ1-1
V: TRBV29-1
CDR3: SVRQGLWAF

J: TRBJ1-1
V: TRBV12-3/TRBV12-4
CDR3: ASSPRSTENTEAF

J: TRBJ2-3
V: TRBV6-1
CDR3: ASTPGGDTQY

J: TRBJ2-1
V: TRBV28
CDR3: ASREGLAGDNEQF

J: TRBJ1-5
V: TRBV20-1
CDR3: SASRDRDHWPQH

J: TRBJ2-5
V: TRBV7-9
CDR3: ASSFGAGGETQY

J: TRBJ2-7
V: TRBV6-2/TRBV6-3
CDR3: ASSIGSYEQY

J: TRBJ2-3
V: TRBV29-1
CDR3: SVVEQSRDTQY

J: TRBJ1-5
V: TRBV27
CDR3: ASSPRDRPFNSNQPQH

J: TRBJ1-1
V: TRBV5-8
CDR3: ASSPGKGQGRSLNTEAF

J: TRBJ2-5
V: TRBV2
CDR3: ASKGNRETQY

J: TRBJ2-1
V: TRBV19
CDR3: ASSILGNEQF

J: TRBJ2-1
V: TRBV27
CDR3: ASSLQGASYISYNEQF

J: TRBJ1-5
V: TRBV7-9
CDR3: ASSLNPLGQPQH

J: TRBJ2-7
V: TRBV28
CDR3: ASSFSSGSSYEQY

J: TRBJ1-2
V: TRBV7-2
CDR3: ASSLPGTGGRSGYT